Below are 29 T cell receptor beta chains sequenced from a single sample in a study of blood T cell repertoires in COVID-19 (dated by TCRdb to about 2020). Libraries were prepared through the immunoSEQ multiplex PCR assay. The immuneACCESS repertoire file appears here via TCRdb, limited to in-frame rearrangements. These files lack a portion of the clones; in checked studies, under half of the deficit traces to unresolved V genes, and the cause of the others is not known. Within this sample are about 180,000 clones, with roughly 78% of them counted one time only. About 7% of the sample rests with the top ten. Input material: peripheral blood. These receptors came from a man aged 65 to 79 with active or convalescent COVID-19.

The V and J genes are TRBV6-5 and TRBJ1-2; unclear D gene. Between the trimmed V and J ends, which lost 5 bases and 8 bases, there was a span of 15 bases. Germline-derived CDR1 and CDR2 are MNHEY and SVGAGI. The CDR3 runs to 13 residues. As DNA, the CDR3 is TGTGCCAGCAGTACCCCACAGATAGGCGGCTACACCTTC. As protein: CASSTPQIGGYTF.

This chain joins TRBV9 and TRBJ2-2; perhaps TRBD2 as D (6 bases). V was cut by 3 bases and J by 7 bases, with 10 bases left in between. CDR3 length: 13 residues. Per the germline V gene, CDR1 is SGDLS and CDR2 is YYNGEE. CDR3 sequence (DNA): TGTGCCAGCAGCGCGGGGGTGCTCGGGGAGCTGTTTTTT. Its protein is CASSAGVLGELFF.

DNA for the CDR3: TGTGCCAGCAGCTCGACAGGGAGCGGGGAGCTGTTTTTT. It specifies CASSSTGSGELFF. The chain employs TRBV7-2 and TRBJ2-2, with 7 bases matching TRBD1. Germline V lookup: CDR1 SGHTA, CDR2 FQGNSA. The V segment lost 4 bases and the J segment 7 bases; nucleotides outside the gene matches: 3. The CDR3 is 13 amino acids. Using reference TRBV7-2 and TRBJ2-2 for the parts outside the CDR3, the full variable domain is GAGVSQSPSNKVTEKGKDVELRCDPISGHTALYWYRQSLGQGLEFLIYFQGNSAPDKSGLPSDRFSAERTGGSVSTLTIQRTQQEDSAVYLCASSSTGSGELFFGEGSRLTVL.

J is TRBJ2-5 and V is TRBV12-5, with 11 bases matching TRBD2. The germline V gene encodes CDR1 LGHNT and CDR2 FRNRAP. The length of the CDR3 is 17 residues. V shed 2 bases and J 4 bases; nucleotides not matched to a gene: 9. For the CDR3, the DNA is TGTGCTAGTGGTTTGATCCTAGCGGGAGGAGTTTTAGAGACCCAGTACTTC. Translated, it gives CASGLILAGGVLETQYF.

V gene TRBV4-2 combines with J gene TRBJ2-7, with 10 nucleotides matching TRBD2. Germline trimming cut 1 base from V and 6 bases from J; bases unmatched to any gene: 6. This CDR3 is 15 amino acids long. The germline CDR1 and CDR2 sequences are LGHNA and YNFKEQ. The DNA of the CDR3 is TGTGCCAGCAGCCAAGGTGCTAGCGGGAGCAGCGAGCAGTACTTC. Translated: CASSQGASGSSEQYF.

In this sample, this clone turned up once. This chain links TRBV11-2 with TRBJ1-3, with D perhaps matching TRBD1 (6 bases). Germline CDR1 reads SGHAT; CDR2 reads FQNNGV. The V end lost 1 base, the J end lost 0 bases, and 16 bases lay between the germline ends. The CDR3 runs 18 residues. The CDR3 coding sequence is TGTGCCAGCAGCTTAGTTGGGGACACGCGGTTCTCTGGAAACACCATATATTTT. It specifies CASSLVGDTRFSGNTIYF.

V usage is TRBV19 and J usage is TRBJ2-2; perhaps TRBD2 as D (7 bases). Germline assignment: CDR1 LNHDA and CDR2 SQIVND (reference sequence). The CDR3 is 17 amino acids. V was clipped by 0 bases and J by 8 bases, with 19 bases between them. As DNA, the CDR3 is TGTGCCAGTAGTATAGATCTATCGACAGGACTAGGGGGGGAGCTGTTTTTT. Translation: CASSIDLSTGLGGELFF.

The chain carries TRBV5-1 and TRBJ2-5; the match to TRBD1 covers 9 bases. The V segment lost 4 bases and the J segment 4 bases; nucleotides outside the gene matches: 8. Germline CDR1 SGHRS, CDR2 YFSETQ. The CDR3 has 15 amino acids. The CDR3 here is CASSETGGGRETQYF. CDR3 coding DNA: TGCGCCAGCAGCGAGACAGGGGGGGGCAGAGAGACCCAGTACTTC.

The genes are TRBV30 and TRBJ1-2; 11 bases are a match to TRBD1. CDR3 length equals 15 residues. Germline values: CDR1 GTSNPN, CDR2 SVGIG (reference sequence). After removal of 2 bases from V and 8 bases from J, the junction contained 10 bases not matched to a gene. The CDR3 DNA reads as TGTGCCTGGAGTATCCAGGACAGGGGGCTTGGAGGCTACACCTTC. Translation: CAWSIQDRGLGGYTF. The variable domain in full, completed from reference TRBV30 and TRBJ1-2, reads SQTIHQWPATLVQPVGSPLSLECTVEGTSNPNLYWYRQAAGRGLQLLFYSVGIGQISSEVPQNLSASRPQDRQFILSSKKLLLSDSGFYLCAWSIQDRGLGGYTFGSGTRLTVV.

The chain employs TRBV3-1 (or the pseudogene TRBV3-2) and TRBJ2-2, with D maybe TRBD2 (6 bases). CDR3 length equals 14 residues. Germline V gives CDR1 LGHDT, CDR2 YNNKEL (reference sequence). V lost 1 base and J lost 6, with 9 bases in between. In nucleotides, the CDR3 is TGTGCCAGCAGCCAAGCGGGAGTGGCCGGGGAGCTGTTTTTT. This codes for CASSQAGVAGELFF.

The chain has TRBV27 and TRBJ2-5; perhaps TRBD2 as D (5 bases). Germline loops: CDR1 MNHEY, CDR2 SMNVEV (reference sequence). The CDR3 consists of 14 residues. V was pared by 4 bases and J by 5 bases, with 14 bases between. CDR3 in DNA: TGTGCCAGCAGTTCCATCCGGGGTGGGGAGACCCAGTACTTC. Translated: CASSSIRGGETQYF.

The chain couples TRBV9 to TRBJ1-4; D is possibly TRBD1 (5 bases). The CDR3 length is 16 residues. Trimming removed 4 bases from V and 5 bases from J, with 18 bases in between. The germline gives CDR1 SGDLS, CDR2 YYNGEE. For the CDR3, the DNA is TGTGCCAGCAGCCTCGGCGGGGGGATTGGAAATGAAAAACTGTTTTTT. Its translation is CASSLGGGIGNEKLFF.

The chain couples TRBV5-1 to TRBJ2-3, with 10 bases identical to TRBD2. CDR3 size: 17 residues. V dropped 2 bases and J dropped 2; count of bases not matched to a gene: 8. Germline CDR1 SGHRS, CDR2 YFSETQ. The CDR3 sequence is CASSFPAGGPNTDTQYF. Here the CDR3 DNA reads TGCGCCAGCAGCTTCCCAGCGGGAGGGCCGAACACAGATACGCAGTATTTT. The variable domain in full, with the rest retrieved from reference TRBV5-1 and TRBJ2-3, is KAGVTQTPRYLIKTRGQQVTLSCSPISGHRSVSWYQQTPGQGLQFLFEYFSETQRNKGNFPGRFSGRQFSNSRSEMNVSTLELGDSALYLCASSFPAGGPNTDTQYFGPGTRLTVL.

The chain recombines TRBV9 with TRBJ2-3; possible D gene TRBD1, 6 bases. This CDR3 spans 18 amino acids. Germline CDR1 SGDLS, CDR2 YYNGEE. Trimming shortened V by 0 bases and J by 0 bases, and 17 bases separated the two germline ends. The CDR3 DNA is TGTGCCAGCAGCGTAGCCCTCGGGACACCAACTAGCACAGATACGCAGTATTTT. Its translation: CASSVALGTPTSTDTQYF.

The chain is built from TRBV27 and TRBJ1-2; 8 nucleotides match TRBD1. The germline CDR1 and CDR2 sequences are MNHEY and SMNVEV (reference sequence). This CDR3 contains 12 residues. J was trimmed by 8 bases and V by 9 bases; bases with no gene match: 8. The CDR3 is CASRTQGGGYTF. For the CDR3, the DNA is TGTGCCAGTCGTACACAGGGGGGGGGCTACACCTTC.

The rearrangement links TRBV19 to TRBJ1-1; 8 bases are a match to TRBD1. Germline lookup yields CDR1 LNHDA and CDR2 SQIVND (reference sequence). The CDR3 has 13 residues. J gave up 11 bases and V 5 bases, and 10 bases lay outside the gene matches. CDR3 coding DNA: TGTGCCAGTAGTCTCTCGGACAGGGTTAGGGCTTTCTTT. Its protein is CASSLSDRVRAFF.

This chain joins TRBV5-1 and TRBJ2-5, with D possibly matching TRBD1 (5 bases). V shed 2 bases and J shed 5 bases, with 16 bases lying between them. The germline V gene has CDR1 SGHRS and CDR2 YFSETQ. CDR3 size: 15 residues. The CDR3 nucleotides read TGCGCCAGCAGCTTAATGGACATACGTCAGGAGACCCAGTACTTC. It is translated as CASSLMDIRQETQYF.

The chain has TRBV29-1 and TRBJ1-1, with D possibly matching TRBD1 (5 bases). The CDR3 contains 15 residues. The ends were cut back, 4 bases at V and 2 bases at J, with 17 bases in the middle. Germline CDR1 reads SQVTM; CDR2 reads ANQGSEA. The CDR3 here is CSVGVRPGGNTEAFF. The CDR3 DNA is TGCAGCGTTGGTGTCAGGCCGGGGGGAAACACTGAAGCTTTCTTT.

The gene calls are TRBV4-2 and TRBJ1-6; no clear D. The length of the CDR3 is 17 residues. Trimming took 6 bases from V and 0 from J, leaving 15 bases between them. Germline assignment: CDR1 LGHNA and CDR2 YNFKEQ. CDR3 residues: CASRERDLSSYNSPLHF. Here the CDR3 DNA reads TGTGCCAGCAGGGAGAGGGATTTGAGCTCCTATAATTCACCCCTCCACTTT.

This sequence joins TRBV29-1 and TRBJ1-5, with TRBD1 as a possible D gene (6 bases). Per the germline V gene, CDR1 is SQVTM and CDR2 is ANQGSEA. CDR3 length equals 13 residues. Trimming removed 5 bases from V and 2 bases from J, with 10 bases in between. The CDR3 DNA sequence: TGCAGCGTTCAGGGGATGGGCAATCAGCCCCAGCATTTT. Translated, it gives CSVQGMGNQPQHF.

V and J are TRBV7-8 and TRBJ2-1; 8 bases fit TRBD1. V lost 5 bases and J lost 5; bases outside the gene matches: 8. There are 15 residues in the CDR3. CDR1 and CDR2 (germline): SGHVS, FQNEAQ. The CDR3 protein is CASSAPGGAHNEQFF. DNA for the CDR3: TGTGCCAGCAGCGCCCCAGGGGGCGCGCACAATGAGCAGTTCTTC.

This clone came up a few times. The gene calls are TRBV5-5 and TRBJ1-1; D is possibly TRBD1 (6 bases). The germline V gene has CDR1 SGHKS and CDR2 YYEKEE (reference sequence). Trimming stripped 2 bases from V and 2 bases from J, with 13 bases between. The CDR3 sequence is 15 residues long. CDR3 bases: TGTGCCAGCAGCTTTAGTGGACAGATAAACACTGAAGCTTTCTTT. This sequence encodes CASSFSGQINTEAFF.

The rearrangement links TRBV21-1 to TRBJ2-5; the table's TRBD1 call for D was not verified on the DNA. TRBV21-1 corresponds to a pseudogene. The CDR3 has 16 residues. CDR3 coding DNA: TGTGCCAGCAGCAAAGAAGTAAACAGGGACGGAGAGACCCAGTACTTC. Encoded protein: CASSKEVNRDGETQYF.

This clone has at least ten counts. The gene calls are TRBV12-3 or TRBV12-4 and TRBJ2-5, with 10 bases that match TRBD1. CDR3 size: 13 residues. V was pared by 6 bases and J by 4 bases, with 2 bases of the junction left unmatched. CDR3 coding DNA: TGTGCCAGCAGCCGGACAGGGGGAGAGACCCAGTACTTC. Its protein is CASSRTGGETQYF.

This clone has just one count. This chain uses TRBV5-4 with TRBJ1-1; TRBD1 matches 8 bases. In germline, CDR1 is SGHNT, CDR2 YYREEE (reference sequence). With V trimmed by 4 bases and J by 5 bases, 10 bases remained unmatched. The CDR3 spans 15 residues. CDR3 sequence reads: CASSPAGQGLTEAFF. CDR3 nucleotides: TGTGCCAGCAGCCCAGCCGGACAGGGTCTAACTGAAGCTTTCTTT.

In this sample, this clone turned up once. The same CDR3 is also encoded by other DNA sequences in this sample. The chain is built from TRBV2 and TRBJ1-5; 11 bases fit TRBD1. Trimming cost V 6 bases and J 5 bases; bases outside gene matches: 3. The germline CDR1 and CDR2 sequences are SNHLY and FYNNEI. The CDR3 is made up of 14 amino acids. DNA of the CDR3: TGTGCCAGCAGCGGGACAGGGGGGGATCAGCCCCAGCATTTT. Its protein product is CASSGTGGDQPQHF.

This CDR3 reads CAWGGQGHEKLFF. The CDR3 DNA sequence: TGTGCCTGGGGCGGACAGGGGCATGAAAAACTGTTTTTT. V is TRBV30 and J is TRBJ1-4; TRBD1 aligns across 9 bases. CDR3 length: 13 residues. The J segment lost 6 bases and the V segment lost 5 bases, leaving 4 bases of the junction unmatched. The germline V gene has CDR1 GTSNPN and CDR2 SVGIG (reference sequence).

The chain combines TRBV6-5 with TRBJ1-2; TRBD1 is a possible D gene (6 bases). The length of the CDR3 is 13 residues. The V end lost 0 bases, the J end lost 8 bases, and 10 bases lay between the germline ends. The V gene's germline CDR1 is MNHEY and CDR2 SVGAGI. CDR3 DNA sequence: TGTGCCAGCAGTTACTCGACAGGTCGAGGCTACACCTTC. It codes for CASSYSTGRGYTF.

The chain combines TRBV19 with TRBJ1-5, with a possible D match to TRBD1 (6 bases). The CDR3 is 16 amino acids. The V and J ends lost 5 bases and 6 bases respectively, with 20 bases between them. CDR1 and CDR2 from the germline V gene are LNHDA and SQIVND (reference sequence). CDR3 residues: CASSSTLRGSGQPQHF. The CDR3 bases are TGTGCCAGTAGTTCAACACTCAGGGGTTCTGGTCAGCCCCAGCATTTT.